These 9 T cell receptor beta chains share one sample of origin, sequenced in a study of a mutant IDH1 vaccine in newly diagnosed glioma. The data were produced by immunoSEQ multiplex PCR, yet TCRdb's version contains in-frame clones alone and is incomplete. Found here are about 36,000 clones, about four fifths of them singletons; the top ten hold around 10%. For these receptors, no antigen is known. Time point described: week 5, during vaccination. Topical imiquimod accompanied each vaccine dose, which consisted of 300 ug of mutant IDH1 20-mer peptide. The sample in question was PBMCs, obtained from a glioma patient whose treatment included an IDH1 peptide vaccine. The receptors shown here come from a man in his fifties with glioma.

The chain recombines TRBV29-1 with TRBJ2-7, with TRBD1 matching 8 bases. The CDR3 runs to 13 residues. CDR1 is SQVTM and CDR2 is ANQGSEA in the germline V gene. Here the CDR3 DNA reads TGCACCGGACAGGGCTCCCTTGCCTACGAGCAGTACTTC. Residues: CTGQGSLAYEQYF.

The chain has TRBV4-2 and TRBJ2-7; 9 bases line up with TRBD1. CDR3 length: 15 amino acids. Looked up from germline, CDR1 is LGHNA and CDR2 is YNFKEQ. V lost 1 base to trimming and J lost 4 bases; unmatched junction nucleotides: 5. The CDR3 reads CASSQVGDRVYEQYF. The CDR3, as DNA: TGTGCCAGCAGCCAAGTGGGGGACAGGGTATACGAGCAGTACTTC.

This clone showed up just a few times. J is TRBJ1-1 and V is TRBV6-5; possible D gene TRBD1, 5 bases. With 2 bases removed from V and 0 bases from J, the gap between germline ends came to 13 bases. From germline, CDR1 is MNHEY and CDR2 SVGAGI. This CDR3 has 16 amino acids. The CDR3 DNA sequence: TGTGCCAGCAGTTACGGGTCAGGGCTGGTGAACACTGAAGCTTTCTTT. It is translated as CASSYGSGLVNTEAFF.

The chain uses TRBV7-2 and TRBJ1-1, with D unresolved. Germline CDR1 is SGHTA and CDR2 is FQGNSA. This CDR3 has 13 residues. V lost 5 bases and J lost 10, with 17 bases in between. CDR3 sequence reads: CASSPPLNAGAFF. The CDR3, as DNA: TGTGCCAGCAGCCCTCCATTAAACGCCGGAGCTTTCTTT. The whole variable domain, filled in from reference TRBV7-2 and TRBJ1-1, reads GAGVSQSPSNKVTEKGKDVELRCDPISGHTALYWYRQSLGQGLEFLIYFQGNSAPDKSGLPSDRFSAERTGGSVSTLTIQRTQQEDSAVYLCASSPPLNAGAFFGQGTRLTVV.

V is TRBV7-9 and J is TRBJ2-2; D ambiguous. The length of the CDR3 is 12 residues. The germline V gene encodes CDR1 SEHNR and CDR2 FQNEAQ (reference sequence). Trimming removed 5 bases from V and 5 bases from J, with 6 bases in between. In DNA, the CDR3 is TGTGCCAGCAGCCCTTTTACCGGGGAGCTGTTTTTT. As protein: CASSPFTGELFF.

This sequence joins TRBV30 and TRBJ2-5; the match to TRBD1 covers 8 bases. The ends lost 2 bases at V and 3 bases at J; junction bases unmatched: 5. This CDR3 region has 14 residues. In germline, CDR1 is GTSNPN, CDR2 SVGIG (reference sequence). The CDR3 protein is CAWSRGTGEETQYF. The CDR3 DNA is TGTGCCTGGAGTCGGGGGACAGGAGAAGAGACCCAGTACTTC. The whole variable domain, filled in from reference TRBV30 and TRBJ2-5, reads SQTIHQWPATLVQPVGSPLSLECTVEGTSNPNLYWYRQAAGRGLQLLFYSVGIGQISSEVPQNLSASRPQDRQFILSSKKLLLSDSGFYLCAWSRGTGEETQYFGPGTRLLVL.

This chain joins TRBV4-3 and TRBJ2-3, with TRBD2 matching 9 bases. The CDR3 has 17 amino acids. Trimming took 0 bases from V and 5 from J; bases not matched to a gene: 9. Germline V CDR1 and CDR2: LGHNA, YSLEER. CDR3 DNA: TGCGCCAGCAGCCAAGAAATAGCGGGGGCATTGGGAGATACGCAGTATTTT. Protein sequence: CASSQEIAGALGDTQYF.

This CDR3 reads CASSQAVGVQGLYNEQFF. The CDR3 DNA reads TGTGCCAGCAGCCAAGCCGTCGGGGTCCAGGGACTATACAATGAGCAGTTCTTC. The rearrangement uses TRBV4-2 and TRBJ2-1; 7 positions agree with TRBD2. The CDR3 extends over 18 amino acids. Germline V lookup: CDR1 LGHNA, CDR2 YNFKEQ. V trimming: 1 base; J trimming: 4 bases; junction bases outside the gene matches: 13.

This chain uses TRBV13 with TRBJ1-1, with 7 bases matching TRBD1. The CDR3 runs 14 residues. V lost 1 base, J lost 4 bases, and 3 bases stayed unmatched. The germline gives CDR1 PRHDT, CDR2 FYEKMQ (reference sequence). CDR3 nucleotide sequence: TGTGCCAGCAGCTTAGCCAGGGGGGTCACTGAAGCTTTCTTT. It translates to CASSLARGVTEAFF.